The next 13 T cell receptor beta chains were all read from a single sample in a study of early T cells in non-severe SARS-CoV-2 infection. TCRdb re-analysed the 5' RACE reads in MiXCR, keeping a single row per CDR3 protein. The data show fewer than 75,000 distinct CDR3 sequences, around 19% seen once. Here the sequenced sample was whole blood, taken at baseline. These receptors all come from an adult who was a healthcare worker with PCR-confirmed SARS-CoV-2 infection or an uninfected control (not recorded which).

This clonotype appeared a few times. V and J are TRBV29-1 and TRBJ2-3; D remains unclear. V was cut by 3 bases and J by 0 bases, with 7 bases left in between. The CDR3 totals 13 residues. Germline V gene lookup returns CDR1 SQVTM and CDR2 ANQGSEA. In nucleotides, the CDR3 is TGCAGCGTTGATAGCCCCAGCACAGATACGCAGTATTTT. It translates to CSVDSPSTDTQYF.

This clonotype was recorded at least ten times. The chain links TRBV20-1 to TRBJ2-1, with 12 bases lining up with TRBD1. Germline values: CDR1 DFQATT, CDR2 SNEGSKA (reference sequence). This CDR3 contains 14 residues. V lost 4 bases to trimming and J lost 9 bases; unmatched junction nucleotides: 7. The CDR3 protein is CSANPGTGGLEQFF. In DNA form, the CDR3 reads TGCAGTGCTAACCCCGGGACAGGGGGCCTTGAGCAGTTCTTC.

This clonotype was counted a few times. The chain couples TRBV20-1 to TRBJ1-4; D uncertain. The CDR3 is made up of 12 amino acids. From germline, CDR1 is DFQATT and CDR2 SNEGSKA (reference sequence). V lost 3 bases to trimming and J lost 8 bases, with 10 bases between them. CDR3 protein: CSASQPPEKLFF. CDR3 in DNA: TGCAGTGCTAGTCAACCCCCGGAAAAACTGTTTTTT.

This clonotype turned up a few times. This rearrangement joins TRBV27 to TRBJ2-1, with 8 bases aligning to TRBD2. V lost 3 bases and J lost 9; bases outside the gene matches: 7. Germline V gene sequence: CDR1 MNHEY, CDR2 SMNVEV (reference sequence). The CDR3 consists of 14 residues. The CDR3 reads CASSFGRGVIEQFF. The CDR3 DNA follows: TGTGCCAGCAGTTTTGGGCGGGGGGTAATTGAGCAGTTCTTC.

This clonotype was found a few times. The chain has TRBV6-5 and TRBJ2-7; TRBD1 agrees at 7 bases. CDR1 and CDR2 from the germline V gene are MNHEY and SVGAGI. Losses at the gene ends were 6 bases for V and 3 bases for J; bases not matched to a gene: 14. This CDR3 spans 16 amino acids. The CDR3 loop reads CASSRASRGPGYEQYF. As DNA, the CDR3 is TGTGCCAGCAGCCGCGCCTCTAGGGGGCCCGGCTACGAGCAGTACTTC.

The V gene is TRBV20-1, the J gene TRBJ2-5; TRBD1 aligns across 9 bases. The V segment lost 4 bases and the J segment 6 bases; nucleotides outside the gene matches: 12. This CDR3 contains 15 residues. Germline V gene lookup returns CDR1 DFQATT and CDR2 SNEGSKA (reference sequence). The CDR3 spells CSAIGTGSVRKTQYF. CDR3 sequence (DNA): TGCAGTGCTATCGGGACAGGGAGTGTGAGGAAGACCCAGTACTTC.

The rearrangement links TRBV12-5 to TRBJ2-1; D unresolved. Per the germline V gene, CDR1 is LGHNT and CDR2 is FRNRAP. The CDR3 runs to 14 residues. Trimming cost V 4 bases and J 0 bases, with 7 bases left between them. DNA of the CDR3: TGTGCTAGTGGTTCGTCAAACTCCTACAATGAGCAGTTCTTC. Protein sequence: CASGSSNSYNEQFF.

The chain carries TRBV27 and TRBJ1-2; D remains unclear. Germline-derived CDR1 and CDR2 are MNHEY and SMNVEV (reference sequence). The germline V and J ends were trimmed by 8 bases and 4 bases, with 11 bases remaining between them. The CDR3 totals 12 residues. The chain's CDR3 is CASREGGYGYTF. CDR3 nucleotide sequence: TGTGCCAGCCGTGAGGGTGGCTATGGCTACACCTTC.

This clonotype was observed a handful of times. This chain joins TRBV18 and TRBJ1-4, with TRBD1 matching 7 bases. The V and J ends lost 5 bases and 12 bases, in that order; junction bases with no gene match: 6. Germline V gene data show CDR1 as KGHSH and CDR2 as LQKENI. The CDR3 spans 12 residues. The CDR3 DNA follows: TGTGCCAGCTCATCCGACAGGGTAGAACTGTTTTTT. It translates to CASSSDRVELFF.

The chain is built from TRBV3-1 and TRBJ2-1, with a possible D match to TRBD1 (5 bases). The CDR3 covers 16 residues. The V end lost 2 bases, the J end lost 2 bases, and 13 bases lay between the germline ends. Germline V lookup: CDR1 LGHDT, CDR2 YNNKEL (reference sequence). CDR3 nucleotides: TGTGCCAGCAGCCAACTAGGGGCGAGGACCTACAATGAGCAGTTCTTC. This gives the protein CASSQLGARTYNEQFF.

The sample holds a few counts of this clonotype. This chain links TRBV7-2 with TRBJ2-5; tentatively, D is TRBD1 (6 bases). V lost 4 bases and J lost 8, with 17 bases in between. The CDR3 totals 14 residues. Germline V gives CDR1 SGHTA, CDR2 FQGNSA. The CDR3 here is CASSSPGQPGTQYF. CDR3 sequence (DNA): TGTGCCAGCAGCTCACCGGGACAACCAGGAACCCAGTACTTC.

The chain links TRBV7-2 to TRBJ2-3, with 8 bases that match TRBD2. CDR1 and CDR2 from the germline V gene are SGHTA and FQGNSA. V dropped 5 bases and J dropped 4; count of bases not matched to a gene: 5. This CDR3 comprises 14 residues. Written as DNA, the CDR3 is TGTGCCAGCAGCCCACGAGCGGGGGCAGATACGCAGTATTTT. Its protein is CASSPRAGADTQYF. The variable domain in full, completed from reference TRBV7-2 and TRBJ2-3, reads GAGVSQSPSNKVTEKGKDVELRCDPISGHTALYWYRQSLGQGLEFLIYFQGNSAPDKSGLPSDRFSAERTGGSVSTLTIQRTQQEDSAVYLCASSPRAGADTQYFGPGTRLTVL.

This sequence joins TRBV7-9 and TRBJ1-6, with TRBD1 matching 9 bases. V was clipped by 6 bases and J by 9 bases; unmatched bases: 9. The CDR3 has 15 residues. The germline CDR1 and CDR2 sequences are SEHNR and FQNEAQ (reference sequence). CDR3 in DNA: TGTGCCAGCAGACGATTGGGGACAGGGACTTCACCCCTCCACTTT. As protein: CASRRLGTGTSPLHF.